Below, one T cell receptor beta chain is given with its context. What it binds is not known. The PCR contained 60 Vbeta and 13 Jbeta primers. TCRdb's table, derived via immunoSEQ multiplex PCR, lists solely in-frame clones and lacks some. This sample yields about 200,000 clones, of which around 80% are seen a single time; 0.95% to 1.4% belongs to the top ten. Per the germline V gene, CDR1 is LGHNA and CDR2 is YNFKEQ. V shed 0 bases and J 1 base; nucleotides not matched to a gene: 10. This CDR3 has 20 residues. This entry is derived from a study of cytomegalovirus exposure and HLA in healthy donors. Findings and caveats of the study: Using the classifier, cytomegalovirus status was reportedly diagnosed with high specificity and sensitivity. An analysis done earlier found most TCR beta V segments productive about 87% or about 30% of the time.

Sequences were obtained from PBMCs. The chain links TRBV4-2 to TRBJ2-1, with 12 nucleotides matching TRBD2. The receptor was isolated from a middle-aged woman in good health and CMV-seronegative. The CDR3 DNA sequence: TGTGCCAGCAGCCAAGAGGGTCTAGCGGGAGGGCCCCAGTCCTACAATGAGCAGTTCTTC. It codes for CASSQEGLAGGPQSYNEQFF.